The T cell receptor (beta chain) described here comes from a study of cytotoxic CD8 clonotypes in ibrutinib-treated CLL. TCRdb's copy holds only in-frame clones and misses some; the assay was immunoSEQ multiplex PCR. The data show tens of thousands of clones, 85% to 90% seen once. This clone has a handful of counts. This specimen consisted of PBMCs, obtained before ibrutinib treatment. The receptor's source is a human donor with chronic lymphocytic leukemia.

Written as DNA, the CDR3 is TGCAGCGTTGAAGATCCGGACCCAGTACCGGATGAGCAGTTCTTC. Its translation: CSVEDPDPVPDEQFF. The chain is built from TRBV29-1 and TRBJ2-1; D gene ambiguous. With 0 bases removed from V and 8 bases from J, the gap between germline ends came to 17 bases. There are 15 residues in the CDR3. Germline V gene sequence: CDR1 SQVTM, CDR2 ANQGSEA.